This TCR beta chain was captured by sequencing in a study of blood T cell repertoires in COVID-19. In the authors' methods: It was from reference gene primer amplification that nucleated cell counts were estimated. Using immunoSEQ multiplex PCR, the repertoire was profiled, and TCRdb retains in-frame clones only, with some absent. The V and J calls and the clone size are those of that table, but D and trimming were determined from the DNA. The table has some 28,000 clones, roughly 85% seen once. Sequenced: peripheral blood. This TCR came from a human donor in a cohort sampled during active COVID-19.

CDR3 amino acids: CASSVALRADDEQFF. CDR3 DNA sequence: TGTGCCAGCAGCGTAGCTTTGAGGGCAGATGATGAGCAGTTCTTC. The gene calls are TRBV9 and TRBJ2-1; tentative D call: TRBD2 (5 bases). Trimming took off 0 bases at V and 8 bases at J, with 15 bases between the two ends. Germline CDR1 is SGDLS and CDR2 is YYNGEE. The CDR3 is 15 residues long.